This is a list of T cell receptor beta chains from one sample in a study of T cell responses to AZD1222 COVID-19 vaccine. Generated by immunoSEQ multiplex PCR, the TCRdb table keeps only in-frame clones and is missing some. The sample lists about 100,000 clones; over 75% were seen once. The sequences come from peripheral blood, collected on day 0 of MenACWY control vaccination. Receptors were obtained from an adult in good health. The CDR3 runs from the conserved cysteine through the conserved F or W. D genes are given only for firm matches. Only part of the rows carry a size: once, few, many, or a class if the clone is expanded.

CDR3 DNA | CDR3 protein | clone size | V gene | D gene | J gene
TGTGCCAGCAGTGACAAGACAGAGCGGTGGGAGCAGTACTTC | CASSDKTERWEQYF | . | TRBV6-4 | . | TRBJ2-7
TGTGCCAGTACCCGGGACAGCGGGGGAAACTACGAGCAGTACTTC | CASTRDSGGNYEQYF | . | TRBV19 | . | TRBJ2-7
TGTGCCAGCAGTCCCCCCGGGACAGGAGGAATCTACGAGCAGTACTTC | CASSPPGTGGIYEQYF | . | TRBV28 | TRBD1 | TRBJ2-7
TGTGCCAGCAGCCCCCCCCGGACAGGGGGCCGATCAGATACGCAGTATTTT | CASSPPRTGGRSDTQYF | . | TRBV28 | TRBD1 | TRBJ2-3
TGTGCCAGCAGTAGGACAGCCACTGAAGCTTTCTTT | CASSRTATEAFF | . | TRBV6-2/TRBV6-3 | . | TRBJ1-1
TGTGCCAGCAGTTACTCCGGGGCGCGAGATGAAAAACTGTTTTTT | CASSYSGARDEKLFF | . | TRBV6-5 | . | TRBJ1-4
TGCGCCAGCAGCCAAGATCTAGGACAGGTCCATATTAACCCTCCCCTTTATGGCTACACCTTC | CASSQDLGQVHINPPLYGYTF | few | TRBV4-3 | TRBD1 | TRBJ1-2
TGTGCCAGCAAGGCGCGGCCGAACACCGGGGAGCTGTTTTTT | CASKARPNTGELFF | . | TRBV2 | . | TRBJ2-2
TGTGCCAGCAGTTTATCAGGGTTCGAGCAGTACTTC | CASSLSGFEQYF | . | TRBV12-3/TRBV12-4 | . | TRBJ2-7
TGTGCCAGCAGCGTAGGCGGCCGAGAACCTGGAAACACCATATATTTT | CASSVGGREPGNTIYF | . | TRBV9 | . | TRBJ1-3
TGTGCCAGCAGCTTATTGGCCGATCCCTACGAGCAGTACTTC | CASSLLADPYEQYF | . | TRBV5-5 | . | TRBJ2-7
TGTGCCAGCAGTCCCTCCGCGGGTTACGAGCAGTACTTC | CASSPSAGYEQYF | . | TRBV28 | . | TRBJ2-7
TGTGCCAGCTGGGCAGGGGTGGCCATTCAGTACTTC | CASWAGVAIQYF | . | TRBV2 | . | TRBJ2-4
TGCGCCAGCACCGCTGCAGGGGGGGAAGAGTCACCCCTCCACTTT | CASTAAGGEESPLHF | . | TRBV4-1 | TRBD1 | TRBJ1-6
TGTGCCACCAGCAGAGACCGGGACTTCATCTACGAGCAGTACTTC | CATSRDRDFIYEQYF | . | TRBV15 | . | TRBJ2-7
TGCGCCAGCAGCGAAGGGTATAGCAATCAGCCCCAGCATTTT | CASSEGYSNQPQHF | . | TRBV5-1 | . | TRBJ1-5
TGTGCCAGCAGTGGACAGGCGATGGGCACTGAAGCTTTCTTT | CASSGQAMGTEAFF | few | TRBV27 | TRBD1 | TRBJ1-1
TGTGCCAGCGCCCGGACAGGGGTTGGGAATTCACCCCTCCACTTT | CASARTGVGNSPLHF | few | TRBV27 | TRBD1 | TRBJ1-6
TGTGCCAGCAGTGCGGGACTAGCGGGAGGACGGGTCTACGAGCAGTACTTC | CASSAGLAGGRVYEQYF | . | TRBV2 | TRBD2 | TRBJ2-7
TGTGCCAGCAGGGGCAGGGGGCTCCCATCCTACGAGCAGTACTTC | CASRGRGLPSYEQYF | . | TRBV28 | TRBD1 | TRBJ2-7
TGTGCCAGCTCACCGGTTGAATACAATGAGCAGTTCTTC | CASSPVEYNEQFF | . | TRBV18 | . | TRBJ2-1
TGTGCCAGCAGCCTAACTGGGGAGCAGTTCTTC | CASSLTGEQFF | . | TRBV3-1/TRBV3-2 | . | TRBJ2-1
TGTGCCAGCAGTTTATCTAGGCAAGGGGATATGAACACTGAAGCTTTCTTT | CASSLSRQGDMNTEAFF | . | TRBV28 | . | TRBJ1-1
TGTGCCAGCAGGGGGACAGTCTACGAGCAGTACTTC | CASRGTVYEQYF | . | TRBV28 | TRBD1 | TRBJ2-7
TGTGCCAGCAGCACGCTTGGAGGGGGGAACACTGAAGCTTTCTTT | CASSTLGGGNTEAFF | . | TRBV6-6 | . | TRBJ1-1
TGTGCCAGCAGTGTTAGGGGGGCCGGGGAGCTGTTTTTT | CASSVRGAGELFF | . | TRBV2 | . | TRBJ2-2
TGTGCCAGTAGGCCCCTGGGAAGACAAGCTAACTATGGCTACACCTTC | CASRPLGRQANYGYTF | . | TRBV19 | . | TRBJ1-2
TGTGCCAGCAGCCCAGGGGGACCCACCGGGGAGCTGTTTTTT | CASSPGGPTGELFF | . | TRBV7-2 | TRBD1 | TRBJ2-2
TGTGCCAGCAGTTCCTACAGGGTTGGAAACACCATATATTTT | CASSSYRVGNTIYF | . | TRBV6-6 | . | TRBJ1-3
TGTGCCACCAGTGATTGGAAGGGACAGTACTATGGCTACACCTTC | CATSDWKGQYYGYTF | . | TRBV24-1 | TRBD1 | TRBJ1-2
TGTGCCAGCAGCTCGTATAGCGGAGGATTGGGGGAGACCCAGTACTTC | CASSSYSGGLGETQYF | . | TRBV7-2 | . | TRBJ2-5
TGCAGTGCTAGTGACCGGGACAGGGGGCGAGAGACCCAGTACTTC | CSASDRDRGRETQYF | . | TRBV20-1 | TRBD1 | TRBJ2-5
TGTGCCAGCGCCGGTTACCGGGGGACAGGGGAAGCTGGGGCCAACGTCCTGACTTTC | CASAGYRGTGEAGANVLTF | once | TRBV28 | TRBD1 | TRBJ2-6
TGTGCCAGCAGTTTCGGGGGTCGGATAGGAAACATTCAGTACTTC | CASSFGGRIGNIQYF | few | TRBV5-6 | . | TRBJ2-4
TGTGCCAGCAGTCGACAGGGAACTAATGAAAAACTGTTTTTT | CASSRQGTNEKLFF | . | TRBV7-2 | TRBD1 | TRBJ1-4
TGTGCCAGCAGTTTGGGTAGCGGGCGTTACACAGATACGCAGTATTTT | CASSLGSGRYTDTQYF | . | TRBV28 | TRBD2 | TRBJ2-3
TGTGCCAGTAGTATTGACAGGGGTGTCCATAATTCACCCTTCCACTTT | CASSIDRGVHNSPFHF | . | TRBV19 | TRBD1 | TRBJ1-6